A selection of T cell receptor beta chains follows, all from one sample in a study of cytomegalovirus exposure and HLA in healthy donors. The repertoire was sequenced with immunoSEQ multiplex PCR; TCRdb's copy has only in-frame clones and lacks some. The data show about 120,000 clones, roughly 79% seen once. The sequenced material came from PBMCs. The receptors shown here come from a woman aged 35 to 49 in good health and CMV-seronegative. Both conserved end residues are part of each CDR3. D genes are given only for firm matches. Only part of the rows carry a size: once, few, many, or a class if the clone is expanded.

clone_size d_call j_call v_call cdr3_aa cdr3_nt
NA TRBD1 TRBJ1-4 TRBV2 CASRPGQGSHKLFF TGTGCCAGCAGACCGGGACAGGGTAGTCATAAACTGTTTTTT
NA NA TRBJ2-7 TRBV6-5 CASSYLTGGGTYEQYF TGTGCCAGCAGTTACCTCACAGGGGGGGGGACCTACGAGCAGTACTTC
NA TRBD2 TRBJ2-7 TRBV13 CASSENSGYSGEQYF TGTGCCAGCAGCGAAAATAGCGGGTACTCGGGGGAGCAGTACTTC
once NA TRBJ2-7 TRBV27 CASIGRAAEQYF TGTGCCAGCATCGGCAGGGCGGCCGAGCAGTACTTC
few NA TRBJ1-5 TRBV6-5 CASSYRDSNQPQHF TGTGCCAGCAGTTACCGGGACTCGAATCAGCCCCAGCATTTT
NA NA TRBJ2-7 TRBV5-3 CARSGSSPAGQIDYEQYF TGTGCCAGAAGCGGATCATCACCGGCGGGACAGATAGACTACGAGCAGTACTTC
NA TRBD1 TRBJ1-2 TRBV7-8 CASSPGQGDGYTF TGTGCCAGCAGCCCGGGACAGGGGGATGGCTACACCTTC
NA TRBD1 TRBJ2-5 TRBV19 CASSTYRQGQETQYF TGTGCCAGTAGTACCTATCGACAGGGCCAAGAGACCCAGTACTTC
NA TRBD1 TRBJ2-4 TRBV28 CASSFTGGIQYF TGTGCCAGCAGTTTCACAGGGGGCATTCAGTACTTC
NA NA TRBJ2-7 TRBV30 CAWKVRGSYEQYF TGTGCCTGGAAGGTCCGGGGTTCCTACGAGCAGTACTTC
NA NA TRBJ1-5 TRBV19 CASSIAGSKVNQPQHF TGTGCCAGTAGTATAGCGGGGAGCAAAGTAAATCAGCCCCAGCATTTT
NA TRBD2 TRBJ2-3 TRBV29-1 CSVRLAGGGDTQYF TGCAGCGTTAGACTAGCGGGAGGTGGAGATACGCAGTATTTT
NA TRBD2 TRBJ2-5 TRBV30 CAGLVAGGRETQYF TGTGCCGGACTTGTAGCGGGGGGTCGCGAGACCCAGTACTTC
NA NA TRBJ2-2 TRBV2 CASSTRTQNTGELFF TGTGCTAGCAGTACTCGGACTCAGAACACCGGGGAGCTGTTTTTT
NA NA TRBJ2-5 TRBV6-1 CASSDRIGRETQYF TGTGCCAGCAGTGACAGGATCGGTAGGGAGACCCAGTACTTC
NA TRBD2 TRBJ2-7 TRBV11-1 CASSLFYGAGGSEQYF TGTGCCAGCAGCTTATTTTACGGAGCGGGAGGGTCCGAGCAGTACTTC
NA NA TRBJ2-2 TRBV5-6 CASSDTGLHGELFF TGTGCCAGCAGCGATACAGGGCTTCACGGGGAGCTGTTTTTT
NA NA TRBJ1-1 TRBV6-6 CASSYSWGGNTEAFF TGTGCCAGCAGTTACTCTTGGGGGGGGAACACTGAAGCTTTCTTT
NA TRBD1 TRBJ2-5 TRBV11-2 CASSFRWTGDRETQYF TGTGCCAGCAGCTTCAGGTGGACAGGGGACCGGGAGACCCAGTACTTC
NA TRBD1 TRBJ1-1 TRBV7-3 CASSLFEGANTEAFF TGTGCCAGCAGCTTATTTGAGGGGGCGAATACTGAAGCTTTCTTT
NA NA TRBJ1-3 TRBV6-1 CASINSGNTIYF TGTGCCAGCATCAACTCTGGAAACACCATATATTTT
NA TRBD2 TRBJ2-1 TRBV5-1 CASSLLAGGPSEQFF TGCGCCAGCAGCTTGCTAGCGGGAGGGCCTAGTGAGCAGTTCTTC
NA TRBD2 TRBJ2-1 TRBV7-6 CASSLGTSGVSSYNEQFF TGTGCCAGCAGCTTAGGGACTAGCGGGGTTAGCTCCTACAATGAGCAGTTCTTC
NA TRBD2 TRBJ2-1 TRBV7-2 CASQSWRERNEQFF TGTGCCAGCCAGTCGTGGCGGGAGAGAAATGAGCAGTTCTTC
NA TRBD2 TRBJ2-1 TRBV14 CASSPGLAGAYNEQFF TGTGCCAGCAGCCCGGGACTAGCGGGGGCGTACAATGAGCAGTTCTTC
few TRBD1 TRBJ1-5 TRBV7-9 CASSRGQSQPQHF TGTGCCAGCAGCCGGGGACAGAGTCAGCCCCAGCATTTT
NA TRBD2 TRBJ2-7 TRBV5-1 CASKPLGGGTYEQYF TGCGCCAGCAAGCCCCTAGGCGGGGGTACCTACGAGCAGTACTTC
NA TRBD1 TRBJ1-1 TRBV19 CASLGDRGQPGTEAFF TGTGCCAGTTTGGGGGACAGGGGCCAACCCGGCACTGAAGCTTTCTTT
NA NA TRBJ1-4 TRBV4-2 CASSQVEGVDEKLFF TGTGCCAGCAGCCAAGTAGAAGGAGTCGATGAAAAACTGTTTTTT
NA NA TRBJ2-7 TRBV5-4 CASTRIGTQSYEQYF TGTGCCAGCACCCGGATAGGGACTCAATCCTACGAGCAGTACTTC
once TRBD2 TRBJ2-4 TRBV19 CASSIASGGITKNIQYF TGTGCCAGTAGTATAGCGTCGGGGGGTATAACCAAAAACATTCAGTACTTC
NA NA TRBJ2-7 TRBV19 CASSVSPGVAYEQYF TGTGCCAGTAGCGTCTCTCCGGGGGTAGCCTACGAGCAGTACTTC
NA NA TRBJ2-1 TRBV2 CASSVAPGGQGKLADLYNEQFF TGTGCCAGCAGTGTTGCTCCGGGGGGACAGGGAAAACTAGCGGACCTCTACAATGAGCAGTTCTTC
NA NA TRBJ2-1 TRBV4-1 CASSQNKGDPRGYNEQFF TGCGCCAGCAGCCAAAATAAAGGAGACCCAAGAGGCTACAATGAGCAGTTCTTC
NA NA TRBJ2-7 TRBV2 CASTSLRDSNYEQYF TGTGCCAGCACGAGCCTCCGAGACAGCAACTACGAGCAGTACTTC
NA NA TRBJ2-2 TRBV30 CAWSVGQGNTGELFF TGTGCCTGGAGTGTCGGCCAGGGCAACACCGGGGAGCTGTTTTTT
NA TRBD1 TRBJ2-3 TRBV27 CASSLLGQGADTQYF TGTGCCAGCAGTTTATTGGGACAGGGGGCAGATACGCAGTATTTT
NA NA TRBJ1-5 TRBV6-1 CASRKLQEYQPQHF TGTGCCAGCAGAAAATTACAGGAATATCAGCCCCAGCATTTT
NA TRBD2 TRBJ2-5 TRBV6-6 CASGGGETQYF TGTGCCAGCGGCGGGGGAGAGACCCAGTACTTC
NA NA TRBJ1-3 TRBV2 CASSEQGPFSGNTIYF TGTGCCAGCAGTGAACAGGGGCCCTTCTCTGGAAACACCATATATTTT
NA TRBD2 TRBJ2-7 TRBV7-2 CASSPAGLAGYEQYF TGTGCCAGCAGCCCAGCGGGACTAGCGGGATACGAGCAGTACTTC
NA NA TRBJ2-1 TRBV7-2 CASSLMAPSYNEQFF TGTGCCAGCAGCTTAATGGCTCCATCCTACAATGAGCAGTTCTTC
NA TRBD1 TRBJ1-6 TRBV30 CAWRETRQGRSPLHF TGTGCCTGGAGAGAAACTCGACAGGGTCGTTCACCCCTCCACTTT
NA TRBD2 TRBJ2-7 TRBV5-5 CASSSICHGRQEQYF TGTGCCAGCAGCTCAATATGTCACGGGAGGCAAGAGCAGTACTTC
NA TRBD1 TRBJ2-2 TRBV9 CASSGRTGGFANTGELFF TGTGCCAGCAGCGGAAGGACAGGGGGCTTCGCGAACACCGGGGAGCTGTTTTTT
few NA TRBJ1-1 TRBV6-1 CASSDPYTEAFF TGTGCCAGCAGTGACCCGTACACTGAAGCTTTCTTT
NA NA TRBJ2-7 TRBV4-3 CASSQKRSSYEQYF TGCGCCAGCAGCCAAAAGCGGAGCTCCTACGAGCAGTACTTC
NA NA TRBJ1-6 TRBV19 CASSMRGAIDNSPLHF TGTGCCAGTAGTATGCGGGGAGCTATTGATAATTCACCCCTCCACTTT
NA NA TRBJ2-2 TRBV5-1 CASSLSSEPGELFF TGCGCCAGCAGCTTGTCTAGCGAGCCCGGGGAGCTGTTTTTT
NA NA TRBJ1-1 TRBV6-1 CASRRSTGTEAFF TGTGCCAGCAGGCGGTCCACCGGGACTGAAGCTTTCTTT
NA NA TRBJ1-1 TRBV2 CANKRRIGSNPEAFF TGTGCCAACAAGCGGCGGATCGGCTCTAACCCTGAAGCTTTCTTT
NA TRBD1 TRBJ1-2 TRBV5-6 CASRPRGQGYGYTF TGTGCCAGCAGACCCCGAGGACAGGGGTATGGCTACACCTTC
few NA TRBJ1-5 TRBV4-2 CASSQAHRRYPGEPQHF TGTGCCAGCAGCCAAGCCCACCGTCGATACCCAGGGGAGCCCCAGCATTTT
NA NA TRBJ2-5 TRBV10-3 CAIRSSGLQETQYF TGTGCCATCCGGTCCAGCGGATTACAAGAGACCCAGTACTTC